Below, 30 T cell receptor beta chains from the same sample are listed, as sequenced in a study of beta chain features in type 1 diabetes. Of the isolated RNA, all was reverse transcribed, and so the sequenced material was expressed TCRB transcripts. Only in-frame clones appear in the TCRdb table, and some are missing; sequencing was by immunoSEQ multiplex PCR. Of roughly 610,000 clones listed, around 15% are singletons. Sequenced input: naive CD4+ T cells from blood. The receptors stem from a man younger than 35 in good health.

Only a few counts were recorded for this clone. The sample carries other DNA sequences with the same CDR3. The J gene is TRBJ2-5, the V gene TRBV10-3, with a tentative D call TRBD1 (5 bases). Trimming shortened V by 4 bases and J by 1 base, and 7 bases separated the two germline ends. Germline CDR1 is ENHRY and CDR2 is SYGVKD. The CDR3 totals 13 residues. The CDR3 DNA follows: TGTGCCATCAGTGGGACAACCCAAGAGACCCAGTACTTC. The encoded protein is CAISGTTQETQYF.

The chain joins TRBV13 to TRBJ1-2; TRBD1 is a possible D gene (5 bases). This CDR3 has 16 residues. V lost 0 bases to trimming and J lost 2 bases, with 13 bases between them. Germline-derived CDR1 and CDR2 are PRHDT and FYEKMQ (reference sequence). In DNA, the CDR3 is TGTGCCAGCAGCTTAGGCCCTGGGACGGTGAACTATGGCTACACCTTC. This translates into CASSLGPGTVNYGYTF.

This clone has a handful of counts. This chain uses TRBV27 with TRBJ1-5; perhaps TRBD1 as D (5 bases). The CDR3 runs to 14 residues. With 8 bases removed from V and 0 bases from J, the gap between germline ends came to 11 bases. Germline assignment: CDR1 MNHEY and CDR2 SMNVEV (reference sequence). This CDR3 reads CASSRGTSNQPQHF. CDR3 nucleotide sequence: TGTGCCAGCTCCCGGGGGACTAGCAATCAGCCCCAGCATTTT.

In regard to this clone: Within the sample, other DNA sequences also encode this same CDR3. V and J are TRBV28 and TRBJ1-2; no clear D. This CDR3 is built from 11 residues. Trimming cost V 4 bases and J 2 bases, with 2 bases left between them. Germline V gene sequence: CDR1 MDHEN, CDR2 SYDVKM. The CDR3 bases are TGTGCCAGCAGTTCCAACTATGGCTACACCTTC. Protein: CASSSNYGYTF.

This clone was counted between two and nine times. This sequence joins TRBV6-6 and TRBJ1-5; the D gene is possibly TRBD1 (5 bases). Trimming cost V 1 base and J 8 bases, with 9 bases left between them. The CDR3 contains 13 residues. CDR1 and CDR2 (germline): MNHNY, SVGAGI (reference sequence). CDR3 nucleotide sequence: TGTGCCAGCAGTTACTTGGGACGGGAGCCCCAGCATTTT. Its translation is CASSYLGREPQHF.

This chain links TRBV9 with TRBJ1-5; no clear D gene. The CDR3 is 15 amino acids. The V gene's germline CDR1 is SGDLS and CDR2 YYNGEE. With 1 base removed from V and 1 base from J, the gap between germline ends came to 9 bases. The DNA of the CDR3 is TGTGCCAGCAGCGTAACGGCAGAAAGCAATCAGCCCCAGCATTTT. It is translated as CASSVTAESNQPQHF.

The sample holds a few counts of this clone. This sequence joins TRBV13 and TRBJ2-7, with 9 bases fitting TRBD1. Germline CDR1 PRHDT, CDR2 FYEKMQ (reference sequence). There are 16 residues in the CDR3. The trim removed 0 bases at V and 5 bases at J, leaving 8 bases unmatched. The CDR3 nucleotides are TGTGCCAGCAGCTTAGGGAGGACAGGGGATCGGCACGAGCAGTACTTC. Protein sequence: CASSLGRTGDRHEQYF.

This chain joins TRBV29-1 and TRBJ1-1; no reliable D call. The CDR3 loop spans 12 amino acids. Germline V gene sequence: CDR1 SQVTM, CDR2 ANQGSEA. V lost 3 bases and J 5 bases, leaving 10 bases between the germline ends. CDR3 in DNA: TGCAGCGTTGAGGTCTCGGATACTGAAGCTTTCTTT. As protein: CSVEVSDTEAFF.

This clone was counted only a few times. The genes are TRBV18 and TRBJ1-2; D gene unclear. CDR1 is KGHSH and CDR2 is LQKENI in the germline V gene. The length of the CDR3 is 15 residues. Deletions cut 0 bases from V and 4 bases from J, with 12 bases between. This CDR3 is CASSPPVDGIYGYTF. The DNA of the CDR3 is TGTGCCAGCTCACCACCGGTGGACGGGATCTATGGCTACACCTTC.

This chain uses TRBV4-2 with TRBJ2-3; 12 bases map to TRBD2. V gave up 4 bases and J gave up 1 base; unmatched junction bases: 9. This CDR3 spans 18 amino acids. Germline loops: CDR1 LGHNA, CDR2 YNFKEQ. The CDR3 loop is CASSRMTSGSLGTDTQYF. CDR3 coding DNA: TGTGCCAGCAGCCGGATGACTAGCGGGAGTTTGGGCACAGATACGCAGTATTTT.

V and J are TRBV6-1 and TRBJ2-7; the D is unclear. Germline V gene lookup returns CDR1 MNHNS and CDR2 SASEGT. V shed 6 bases and J shed 3 bases, with 15 bases lying between them. This CDR3 contains 14 residues. The CDR3 here is CASSPGPWDYEQYF. The CDR3 DNA follows: TGTGCCAGCAGCCCTGGTCCCTGGGACTACGAGCAGTACTTC.

The chain employs TRBV4-2 and TRBJ1-6; TRBD1 might be the D (6 bases). The germline CDR1 and CDR2 sequences are LGHNA and YNFKEQ. The CDR3 runs to 16 residues. V dropped 0 bases and J dropped 9 bases, with 15 bases sitting between them. This chain's CDR3 is CASSQELDSPSSPLHF. CDR3 nucleotides: TGTGCCAGCAGCCAAGAGTTGGACAGTCCTTCTTCACCCCTCCACTTT.

This clone was counted only a few times. The chain combines TRBV6-6 with TRBJ1-5; possible D gene TRBD1, 5 bases. CDR3 length equals 13 residues. The germline V gene has CDR1 MNHNY and CDR2 SVGAGI (reference sequence). Trimming left V 0 bases short and J 16 bases short, with 16 bases between. Here the CDR3 DNA reads TGTGCCAGCAGTTACTCAGCAGGGATCCCTTCCCATTTT. This sequence encodes CASSYSAGIPSHF.

In its sample, this clone was seen a few times. The gene calls are TRBV9 and TRBJ2-7; D remains unclear. CDR3 length equals 12 residues. With 0 bases removed from V and 4 bases from J, the gap between germline ends came to 5 bases. Germline CDR1 reads SGDLS; CDR2 reads YYNGEE. The CDR3 coding sequence is TGTGCCAGCAGCGTAGTGGAGTACGAGCAGTACTTC. This codes for CASSVVEYEQYF.

There are a few counts of this clone. The chain is built from TRBV7-2 and TRBJ2-7; D may be TRBD1 (6 bases). The length of the CDR3 is 12 residues. Trimming took 5 bases from V and 7 from J, leaving 12 bases between them. The V gene's germline CDR1 is SGHTA and CDR2 FQGNSA. The CDR3 coding sequence is TGTGCCAGCAGCCATCCCGGACAGGAGCAGTACTTC. Translated: CASSHPGQEQYF. The full variable domain, its missing parts supplied by reference TRBV7-2 and TRBJ2-7, is GAGVSQSPSNKVTEKGKDVELRCDPISGHTALYWYRQSLGQGLEFLIYFQGNSAPDKSGLPSDRFSAERTGGSVSTLTIQRTQQEDSAVYLCASSHPGQEQYFGPGTRLTVT.

This clone was seen a few times. The genes are TRBV28 and TRBJ2-7; TRBD1 might be the D (6 bases). Germline CDR1 is MDHEN and CDR2 is SYDVKM. Deletions cut 2 bases from V and 6 bases from J, with 14 bases between. This CDR3 has 14 residues. DNA for the CDR3: TGTGCCAGCAGTTTAGGGGACAACCGAGGCGAGCAGTACTTC. As protein: CASSLGDNRGEQYF.

This chain connects TRBV5-6 to TRBJ2-7, with 9 bases identical to TRBD2. The germline gives CDR1 SGHDT, CDR2 YYEEEE. V dropped 4 bases and J dropped 4; count of bases not matched to a gene: 12. The CDR3 sequence is 16 residues long. In DNA form, the CDR3 reads TGTGCCAGCAGCCGAAATAGCGGGAGAAATCATTACGAGCAGTACTTC. Encoded protein: CASSRNSGRNHYEQYF.

The sample holds a few counts of this clone. The V gene is TRBV5-4, the J gene TRBJ1-2; TRBD1 might be the D (6 bases). The germline V and J ends were trimmed by 2 bases and 0 bases, with 11 bases remaining between them. In germline, CDR1 is SGHNT, CDR2 YYREEE (reference sequence). The CDR3 runs 15 residues. The CDR3, as DNA: TGTGCCAGCAGCTTCCGACAGGTAGCTAACTATGGCTACACCTTC. It codes for CASSFRQVANYGYTF.

This clone showed up just a few times. The chain recombines TRBV4-3 with TRBJ2-7, with a possible D match to TRBD1 (5 bases). V was clipped by 2 bases and J by 1 base, with 30 bases between them. The germline CDR1 and CDR2 sequences are LGHNA and YSLEER. This CDR3 comprises 21 residues. The CDR3 nucleotides read TGCGCCAGCAGCCAACTTTTCGGTACCCTAGGGGCAGATAGACGGTCCTACGAGCAGTACTTC. Its protein is CASSQLFGTLGADRRSYEQYF.

This clone was observed a handful of times. The V and J genes are TRBV7-2 and TRBJ2-1; tentative D call: TRBD2 (6 bases). The CDR3 length is 14 residues. V was clipped by 7 bases and J by 8 bases, with 18 bases between them. CDR1 and CDR2 from the germline V gene are SGHTA and FQGNSA. The CDR3 DNA reads as TGTGCCAGCATCCTAAATCGGGACTTCCATGAGCAGTTCTTC. Protein sequence: CASILNRDFHEQFF.

CDR3 residues: CAWSLDGLIQPQHF. The CDR3 DNA reads TGTGCCTGGAGTTTGGATGGGTTGATTCAGCCCCAGCATTTT. The rearrangement links TRBV30 to TRBJ1-5; D remains unclear. CDR3 length equals 14 residues. V shed 2 bases and J shed 6 bases, with 14 bases lying between them. Germline V gene sequence: CDR1 GTSNPN, CDR2 SVGIG (reference sequence).

This clone was found once. This sequence joins TRBV9 and TRBJ1-6; D is ambiguous. Per germline, CDR1 SGDLS and CDR2 YYNGEE. Trimming took off 0 bases at V and 7 bases at J, with 11 bases between the two ends. The CDR3 extends over 15 amino acids. CDR3 bases: TGTGCCAGCAGCGTAGACAAGGAGTGGAATTCACCCCTCCACTTT. It encodes CASSVDKEWNSPLHF.

In its sample, this clone was seen a few times. Other nucleotide sequences from this sample produce the same CDR3. The CDR3 DNA reads TGCAGTGCTACCCTTAACTATGGCTACACCTTC. Translating it yields CSATLNYGYTF. V gene TRBV20-1 combines with J gene TRBJ1-2; unclear D gene. Germline assignment: CDR1 DFQATT and CDR2 SNEGSKA (reference sequence). V dropped 4 bases and J dropped 1 base, with 4 bases sitting between them. CDR3 size: 11 residues.

This clone was counted only a few times. The chain is built from TRBV9 and TRBJ2-5; D is uncertain. The CDR3 loop spans 14 amino acids. Germline CDR1 is SGDLS and CDR2 is YYNGEE. V was pared by 3 bases and J by 5 bases, with 14 bases between. In nucleotides, the CDR3 is TGTGCCAGCAGCGAGCCGCCCCACGGGGAGACCCAGTACTTC. This sequence encodes CASSEPPHGETQYF.

The gene calls are TRBV14 and TRBJ1-4; no clear D gene. Germline lookup yields CDR1 SGHDN and CDR2 FVKESK. The CDR3 is made up of 15 amino acids. V was trimmed by 0 bases and J by 5 bases, leaving 10 bases between them. The CDR3 nucleotides read TGTGCCAGCAGCCAAGATCGGAGGTCCAATGAAAAACTGTTTTTT. As protein: CASSQDRRSNEKLFF.

The gene calls are TRBV7-9 and TRBJ1-2, with TRBD1 matching over 7 bases. V was clipped by 6 bases and J by 3 bases; unmatched bases: 7. There are 14 residues in the CDR3. CDR1 is SEHNR, CDR2 FQNEAQ, per germline (reference sequence). CDR3 sequence reads: CASRPTGEHYGYTF. Here the CDR3 DNA reads TGTGCCAGCAGGCCAACAGGGGAGCACTATGGCTACACCTTC. Variable domain in full (rest from reference TRBV7-9 and TRBJ1-2): DTGVSQNPRHKITKRGQNVTFRCDPISEHNRLYWYRQTLGQGPEFLTYFQNEAQLEKSRLLSDRFSAERPKGSFSTLEIQRTEQGDSAMYLCASRPTGEHYGYTFGSGTRLTVV.

The rearrangement links TRBV15 to TRBJ2-2; tentatively, D is TRBD1 (8 bases). Between the trimmed V and J ends, which lost 5 bases and 3 bases, there was a span of 16 bases. Germline V gives CDR1 LNHNV, CDR2 YYDKDF (reference sequence). The CDR3 runs 16 residues. CDR3: CATSARTGRDTGELFF. The CDR3 region has the DNA TGTGCCACCAGCGCCCGGACAGGGAGGGACACCGGGGAGCTGTTTTTT.

The genes are TRBV4-1 and TRBJ2-7; D is ambiguous. This CDR3 is built from 12 residues. Trimming stripped 4 bases from V and 3 bases from J, with 7 bases between. Germline V gene lookup returns CDR1 MGHRA and CDR2 YSYEKL. This chain's CDR3 is CASSPLGYEQYF. As DNA, the CDR3 is TGCGCCAGCAGCCCGTTGGGCTACGAGCAGTACTTC.

This chain uses TRBV7-3 with TRBJ1-1, with 9 bases that match TRBD1. Germline V gives CDR1 SGHTA, CDR2 FQGTGA. The CDR3 has 14 residues. V lost 5 bases, J lost 11 bases, and 12 bases stayed unmatched. This chain's CDR3 is CASSPTSGTGRAFF. The CDR3 nucleotides read TGTGCCAGCAGCCCCACATCCGGGACAGGGCGGGCTTTCTTT.

This clone was seen at least ten times. The chain joins TRBV4-3 to TRBJ2-1, with unresolved D. Germline CDR1 reads LGHNA; CDR2 reads YSLEER. The CDR3 contains 15 residues. Between the trimmed V and J ends, which lost 1 base and 5 bases, there was a span of 12 bases. CDR3 nucleotide sequence: TGCGCCAGCAGCCAAGCTGCCTCGCGGAACAATGAGCAGTTCTTC. Protein product: CASSQAASRNNEQFF.